This TCR beta chain originates from a study of blood T cell repertoires in COVID-19. For the study at large: From T cells, B-cell-depleted T cells, or PBMCs came the material, which was cDNA or gDNA.

V was trimmed by 0 bases and J by 2 bases, leaving 8 bases between them. The germline CDR1 and CDR2 sequences are SGHTA and FQGTGA. The CDR3 is made up of 15 amino acids. Authors' methods: Using reference gene primer amplification, nucleated cell counts were estimated. Measured with immunoSEQ multiplex PCR; TCRdb has only the in-frame clones, and not every one. The V and J calls and the clone size are those of that table, but D and trimming were determined from the DNA. Among around 86,000 clones listed, more than 75% were seen once. Sequenced sample: peripheral blood. This rearrangement joins TRBV7-3 to TRBJ2-1; no clear D gene. The sequence derives from a human donor with acute or convalescent COVID-19. The donor label of this sample is uncertain. CDR3 region: CASSLTPSPYNEQFF. CDR3 nucleotides: TGTGCCAGCAGCTTAACCCCGAGCCCCTACAATGAGCAGTTCTTC.